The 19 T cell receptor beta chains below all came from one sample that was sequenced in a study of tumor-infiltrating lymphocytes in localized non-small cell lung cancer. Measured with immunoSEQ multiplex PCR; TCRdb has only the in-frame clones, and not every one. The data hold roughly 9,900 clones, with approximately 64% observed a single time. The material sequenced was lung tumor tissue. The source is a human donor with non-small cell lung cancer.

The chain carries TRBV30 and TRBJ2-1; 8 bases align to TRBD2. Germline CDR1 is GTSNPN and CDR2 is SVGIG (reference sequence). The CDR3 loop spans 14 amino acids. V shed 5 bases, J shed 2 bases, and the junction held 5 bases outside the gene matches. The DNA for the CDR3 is TGTGCCTGGGGAACTAGCGGAACCTACAATGAGCAGTTCTTC. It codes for CAWGTSGTYNEQFF.

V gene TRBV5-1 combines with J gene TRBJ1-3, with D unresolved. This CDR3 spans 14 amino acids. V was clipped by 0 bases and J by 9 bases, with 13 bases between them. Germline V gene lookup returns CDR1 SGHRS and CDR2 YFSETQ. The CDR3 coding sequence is TGCGCCAGCAGCTTGGACCCCGTCGGTGGCACCATATATTTT. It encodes CASSLDPVGGTIYF.

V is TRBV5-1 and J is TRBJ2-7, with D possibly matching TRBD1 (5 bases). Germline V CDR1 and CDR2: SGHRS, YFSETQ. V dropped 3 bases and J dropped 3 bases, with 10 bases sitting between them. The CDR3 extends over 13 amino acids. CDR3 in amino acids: CASSSTGIYEQYF. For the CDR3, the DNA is TGCGCCAGCAGCTCTACAGGAATCTACGAGCAGTACTTC.

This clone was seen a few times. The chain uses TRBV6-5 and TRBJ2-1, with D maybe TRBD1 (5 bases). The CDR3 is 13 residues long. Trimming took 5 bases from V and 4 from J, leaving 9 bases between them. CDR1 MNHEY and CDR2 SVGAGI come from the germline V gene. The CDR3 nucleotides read TGTGCCAGCAGTGCGGACATATACAATGAGCAGTTCTTC. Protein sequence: CASSADIYNEQFF.

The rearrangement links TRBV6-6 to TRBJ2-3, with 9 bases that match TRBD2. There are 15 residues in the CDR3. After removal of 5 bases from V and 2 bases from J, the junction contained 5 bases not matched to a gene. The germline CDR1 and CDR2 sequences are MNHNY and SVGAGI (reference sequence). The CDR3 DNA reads TGTGCCAGCAGTGATAGCGGGGGAGCCACAGATACGCAGTATTTT. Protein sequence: CASSDSGGATDTQYF.

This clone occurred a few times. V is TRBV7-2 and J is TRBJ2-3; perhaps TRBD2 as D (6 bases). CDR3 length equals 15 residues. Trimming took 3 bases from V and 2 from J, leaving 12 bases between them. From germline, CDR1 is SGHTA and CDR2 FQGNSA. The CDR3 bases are TGTGCCAGCAGCTTGTGGCGGGGCCTCACAGATACGCAGTATTTT. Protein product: CASSLWRGLTDTQYF.

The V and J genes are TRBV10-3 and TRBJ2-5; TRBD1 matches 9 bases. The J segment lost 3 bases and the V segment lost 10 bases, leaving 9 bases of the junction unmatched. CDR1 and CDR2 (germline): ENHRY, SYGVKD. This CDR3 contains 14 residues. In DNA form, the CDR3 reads TGTGCCACAGCTGGACAGGGGAGCGAAGAGACCCAGTACTTC. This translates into CATAGQGSEETQYF.

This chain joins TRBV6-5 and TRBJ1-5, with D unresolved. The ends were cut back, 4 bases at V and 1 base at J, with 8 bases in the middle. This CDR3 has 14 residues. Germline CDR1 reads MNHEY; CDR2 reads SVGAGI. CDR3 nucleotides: TGTGCCAGCAGTTGGACGGCAAGCAATCAGCCCCAGCATTTT. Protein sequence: CASSWTASNQPQHF.

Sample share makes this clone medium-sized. The CDR3 is CASSPPNTEAFF. CDR3 DNA: TGTGCCAGCTCACCACCAAACACTGAAGCTTTCTTT. The J gene is TRBJ1-1, the V gene TRBV18; D is undetermined. The CDR3 consists of 12 residues. Germline loops: CDR1 KGHSH, CDR2 LQKENI. The V end lost 0 bases, the J end lost 2 bases, and 1 base lay between the germline ends.

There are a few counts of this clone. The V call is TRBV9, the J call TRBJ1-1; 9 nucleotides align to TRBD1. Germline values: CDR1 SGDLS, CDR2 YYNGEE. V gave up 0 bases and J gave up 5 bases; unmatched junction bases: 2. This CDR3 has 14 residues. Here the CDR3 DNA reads TGTGCCAGCAGCGTAGGACAGGGGGTGACTGAAGCTTTCTTT. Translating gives CASSVGQGVTEAFF.

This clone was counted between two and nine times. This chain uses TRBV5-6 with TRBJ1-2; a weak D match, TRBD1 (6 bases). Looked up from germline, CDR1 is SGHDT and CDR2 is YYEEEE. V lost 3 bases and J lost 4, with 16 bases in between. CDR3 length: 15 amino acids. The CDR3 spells CASSSALTGPYGYTF. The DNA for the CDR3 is TGTGCCAGCAGCTCTGCGCTAACAGGGCCCTATGGCTACACCTTC.

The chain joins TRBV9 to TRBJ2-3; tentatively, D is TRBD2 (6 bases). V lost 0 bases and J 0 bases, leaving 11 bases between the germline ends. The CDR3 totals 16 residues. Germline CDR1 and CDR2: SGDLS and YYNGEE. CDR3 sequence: CASSVVGDLSTDTQYF. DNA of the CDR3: TGTGCCAGCAGCGTAGTGGGGGACTTAAGCACAGATACGCAGTATTTT. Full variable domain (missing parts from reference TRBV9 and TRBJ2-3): DSGVTQTPKHLITATGQRVTLRCSPRSGDLSVYWYQQSLDQGLQFLIQYYNGEERAKGNILERFSAQQFPDLHSELNLSSLELGDSALYFCASSVVGDLSTDTQYFGPGTRLTVL.

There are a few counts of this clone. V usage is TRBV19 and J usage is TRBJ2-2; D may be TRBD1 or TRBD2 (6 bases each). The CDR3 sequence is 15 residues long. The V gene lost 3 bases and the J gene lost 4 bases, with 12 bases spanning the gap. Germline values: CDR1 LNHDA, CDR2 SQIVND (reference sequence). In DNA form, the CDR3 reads TGTGCCAGTAGTATTCGGGGGCGGGTCACCGGGGAGCTGTTTTTT. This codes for CASSIRGRVTGELFF.

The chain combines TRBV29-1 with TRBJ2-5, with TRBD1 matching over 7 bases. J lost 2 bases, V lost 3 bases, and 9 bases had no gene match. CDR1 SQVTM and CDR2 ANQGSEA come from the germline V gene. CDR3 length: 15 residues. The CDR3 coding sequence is TGCAGCGTTGAGGTGGGACAGAGTAGTCAAGAGACCCAGTACTTC. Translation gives CSVEVGQSSQETQYF.

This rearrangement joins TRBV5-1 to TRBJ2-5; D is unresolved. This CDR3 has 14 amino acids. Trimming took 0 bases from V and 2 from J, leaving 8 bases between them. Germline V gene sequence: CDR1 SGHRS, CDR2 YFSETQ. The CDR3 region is CASSLDPEQETQYF. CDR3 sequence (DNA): TGCGCCAGCAGCTTGGACCCGGAGCAAGAGACCCAGTACTTC.

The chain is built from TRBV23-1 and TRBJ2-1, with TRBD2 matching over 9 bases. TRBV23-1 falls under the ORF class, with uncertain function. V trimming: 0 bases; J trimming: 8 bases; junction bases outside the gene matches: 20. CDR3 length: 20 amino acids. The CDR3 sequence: CASSQSRVLAGEPGQHEQFF. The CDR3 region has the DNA TGCGCCAGCAGTCAATCCCGGGTTTTAGCGGGAGAGCCGGGCCAGCATGAGCAGTTCTTC.

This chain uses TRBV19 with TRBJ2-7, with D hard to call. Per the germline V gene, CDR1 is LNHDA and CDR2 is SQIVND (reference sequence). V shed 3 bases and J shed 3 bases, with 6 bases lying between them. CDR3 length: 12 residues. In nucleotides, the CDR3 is TGTGCCAGTAGTATGATGGGCTACGAGCAGTACTTC. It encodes CASSMMGYEQYF.

CDR3 DNA: TGTGCCACGTCGACAGCCTATAATTCACCCCTCCACTTT. This sequence encodes CATSTAYNSPLHF. The chain has TRBV19 and TRBJ1-6; D possibly corresponds to TRBD1 (5 bases). Germline lookup yields CDR1 LNHDA and CDR2 SQIVND (reference sequence). V dropped 10 bases and J dropped 2 bases, with 9 bases sitting between them. CDR3 size: 13 residues.

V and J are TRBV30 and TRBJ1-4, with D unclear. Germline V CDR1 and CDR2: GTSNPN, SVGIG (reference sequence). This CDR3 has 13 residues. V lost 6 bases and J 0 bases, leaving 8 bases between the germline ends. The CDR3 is CACIQSTNEKLFF. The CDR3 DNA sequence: TGTGCCTGTATACAGTCAACTAATGAAAAACTGTTTTTT.